This is a list of T cell receptor beta chains from one sample in a study of T cells expressing NK-cell markers. From its re-call of the 5' RACE reads, TCRdb lists each CDR3 protein once, without DNA. Its table records fewer than 400,000 distinct CDR3 sequences. The source material was blood T cells: a sorted CD56 or NKG2C T cell subset, CD4+ or CD8+ T cells, or bulk PBMC T cells (not recorded which). These receptor sequences come from a man between 18 and 69 years old in good health. Both conserved end residues are part of each CDR3.

j_call: TRBJ2-7; v_call: TRBV20-1; cdr3_aa: CSARGGQARGLSYEQYF
j_call: TRBJ2-2; v_call: TRBV7-9; cdr3_aa: CASSRTGTGGTGELFF
j_call: TRBJ1-2; v_call: TRBV18; cdr3_aa: CASSAGVYTSGYTF
j_call: TRBJ2-1; v_call: TRBV19; cdr3_aa: CASSGGGLAGGYNEQFF
j_call: TRBJ2-1; v_call: TRBV5-4; cdr3_aa: CASRNTPTVNEQFF
j_call: TRBJ1-3; v_call: TRBV7-8; cdr3_aa: CASSDSGGPSGNTIYF
j_call: TRBJ2-1; v_call: TRBV12-3/TRBV12-4; cdr3_aa: CASRSTETGQFF
j_call: TRBJ2-7; v_call: TRBV30; cdr3_aa: CAWSVLYEQYF
j_call: TRBJ2-1; v_call: TRBV11-3; cdr3_aa: CASSLSPTAEQFF
j_call: TRBJ1-6; v_call: TRBV12-5; cdr3_aa: CASGLVHSFNSPLHF
j_call: TRBJ2-7; v_call: TRBV28; cdr3_aa: CASRPRTGGLEYF
j_call: TRBJ2-5; v_call: TRBV3-1; cdr3_aa: CASSVAGGRGSQYF
j_call: TRBJ2-7; v_call: TRBV20-1; cdr3_aa: CSAREWLVVPYEQYF
j_call: TRBJ1-4; v_call: TRBV5-1; cdr3_aa: CASSSGQINEKLFF
j_call: TRBJ2-5; v_call: TRBV5-1; cdr3_aa: CASSSGTSLVDGTQYF
j_call: TRBJ2-7; v_call: TRBV6-2/TRBV6-3; cdr3_aa: CASSYSKLAAGYEQYF
j_call: TRBJ2-2; v_call: TRBV20-1; cdr3_aa: CSAPEGGTGELFF
j_call: TRBJ1-4; v_call: TRBV12-3/TRBV12-4; cdr3_aa: CASSLPEAGQKLFF
j_call: TRBJ1-1; v_call: TRBV11-1; cdr3_aa: CASSRVGIREAFF
j_call: TRBJ2-2; v_call: TRBV18; cdr3_aa: CASSPLTGAGGELFF
j_call: TRBJ2-7; v_call: TRBV28; cdr3_aa: CASSFLGTATYEQYF
j_call: TRBJ1-4; v_call: TRBV27; cdr3_aa: CASSWDRSNEKLFF
j_call: TRBJ2-3; v_call: TRBV20-1; cdr3_aa: CSASGGRITDTQYF
j_call: TRBJ2-7; v_call: TRBV20-1; cdr3_aa: CSAQRISSYEQYF
j_call: TRBJ2-3; v_call: TRBV20-1; cdr3_aa: CSAPVETGGKYF
j_call: TRBJ2-7; v_call: TRBV12-3/TRBV12-4; cdr3_aa: CASRAGVFYEQYF
j_call: TRBJ1-2; v_call: TRBV7-9; cdr3_aa: CASRSTDRVNYGYTF
j_call: TRBJ2-7; v_call: TRBV7-2; cdr3_aa: CASSFRQGNYEQYF
j_call: TRBJ2-5; v_call: TRBV20-1; cdr3_aa: CSARIGGGARETQYF
j_call: TRBJ2-5; v_call: TRBV9; cdr3_aa: CASSSRTGAAETQYF
j_call: TRBJ2-7; v_call: TRBV24-1; cdr3_aa: CATRRRTGERRETYVEQYF